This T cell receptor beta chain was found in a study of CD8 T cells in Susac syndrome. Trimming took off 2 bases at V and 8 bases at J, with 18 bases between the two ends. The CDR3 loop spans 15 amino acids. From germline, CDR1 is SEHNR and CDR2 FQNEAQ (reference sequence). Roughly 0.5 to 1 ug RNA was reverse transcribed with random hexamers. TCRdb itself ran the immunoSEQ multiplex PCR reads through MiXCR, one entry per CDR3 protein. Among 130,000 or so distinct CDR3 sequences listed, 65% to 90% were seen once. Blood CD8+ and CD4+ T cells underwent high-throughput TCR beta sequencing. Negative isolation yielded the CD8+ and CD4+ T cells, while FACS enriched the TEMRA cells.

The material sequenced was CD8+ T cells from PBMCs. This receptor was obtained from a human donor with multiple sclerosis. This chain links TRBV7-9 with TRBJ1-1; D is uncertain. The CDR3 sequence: CASSLSVGSTKEAFF. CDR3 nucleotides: TGTGCCAGCAGCTTATCCGTGGGCTCCACCAAAGAAGCTTTCTTT.